This passage covers 20 T cell receptor beta chains from one sample sequenced in a study of beta chain features in type 1 diabetes (dated by TCRdb to 2016 to 2019). Library preparation used the immunoSEQ multiplex PCR assay. All of the isolated RNA was reverse transcribed with the High Capacity cDNA Reverse Transcription Kit, so expressed TCRB transcripts were sequenced. TCRdb carries this immuneACCESS record with in-frame sequences only. Its versions omit some clonotypes, under half of them owing to an unresolved V gene in the studies checked, with the rest unexplained. Recorded for this sample are some 370,000 clones; roughly 9.8% of them occurred a single time. The ten largest clones add up to approximately 0.6% of the sample. The study at large found these results: A moderate but significant shortening of TCRB CDR3 length was observed in type 1 diabetes patients in all four CD4+ subsets.

These receptors' antigens are unknown. Sequences were obtained from central memory CD4+ T cells from blood. These receptors were taken from a young man with type 1 diabetes.

The chain links TRBV9 to TRBJ2-7, with D unresolved. This CDR3 has 14 residues. V was cut by 2 bases and J by 5 bases, with 14 bases left in between. Germline CDR1 reads SGDLS; CDR2 reads YYNGEE. The CDR3 DNA reads as TGTGCCAGCAGCGTGAGTAGTATTTCCCACGAGCAGTACTTC. It is translated as CASSVSSISHEQYF.

This clone was seen a handful of times. The chain employs TRBV7-9 and TRBJ2-1; 7 positions match TRBD2. The CDR3 has 16 residues. In germline, CDR1 is SEHNR, CDR2 FQNEAQ (reference sequence). The junction had 7 bases not matched to a gene; V was cut back by 1 base and J by 4 bases. The DNA for the CDR3 is TGTGCCAGCAGCTTAGAGCGAGCGGGACCTTACAATGAGCAGTTCTTC. Translated: CASSLERAGPYNEQFF.

This clone was observed at least ten times. V usage is TRBV2 and J usage is TRBJ1-2, with TRBD1 matching over 7 bases. The ends lost 7 bases at V and 8 bases at J; junction bases unmatched: 7. The CDR3 sequence is 12 residues long. CDR1 and CDR2 (germline): SNHLY, FYNNEI. As DNA, the CDR3 is TGTGCCAGCATTTCCACAGGGGTCGGCTACACCTTC. Translated, it gives CASISTGVGYTF.

A few counts support this clone. At the DNA level, this CDR3 is encoded by other sequences in the same sample as well. This rearrangement joins TRBV28 to TRBJ2-7, with TRBD2 matching over 8 bases. Germline V CDR1 and CDR2: MDHEN, SYDVKM. The length of the CDR3 is 15 residues. J was trimmed by 4 bases and V by 2 bases; bases with no gene match: 7. CDR3 coding DNA: TGTGCCAGCAGTTTAAGGCTAGCGGGTGGGTACGAGCAGTACTTC. It codes for CASSLRLAGGYEQYF.

Regarding this clone: Other DNA sequences in the sample encode the same CDR3. V usage is TRBV28 and J usage is TRBJ1-1; D is unresolved. Germline CDR1 is MDHEN and CDR2 is SYDVKM. The CDR3 contains 11 residues. The V end was cut by 6 bases, the J end by 2 bases, with 4 bases between. As DNA, the CDR3 is TGTGCCAGCAGGGTAAACACTGAAGCTTTCTTT. This codes for CASRVNTEAFF.

This clone has only a few counts. The chain uses TRBV19 and TRBJ2-3, with D uncertain. Trimming removed 11 bases at V and 0 bases at J, with 12 bases between. This CDR3 has 13 residues. Germline V gene lookup returns CDR1 LNHDA and CDR2 SQIVND (reference sequence). The CDR3 spells CAALEPSTDTQYF. For the CDR3, the DNA is TGTGCCGCTCTTGAGCCTAGCACAGATACGCAGTATTTT. Based on the CDR3 plus reference TRBV19 and TRBJ2-3, the full variable domain is DGGITQSPKYLFRKEGQNVTLSCEQNLNHDAMYWYRQDPGQGLRLIYYSQIVNDFQKGDIAEGYSVSREKKESFPLTVTSAQKNPTAFYLCAALEPSTDTQYFGPGTRLTVL.

The chain has TRBV5-1 and TRBJ2-2; 8 nucleotides match TRBD1. Trimming at V came to 0 bases and at J to 3 bases, leaving 7 bases not matched to a gene. Looked up from germline, CDR1 is SGHRS and CDR2 is YFSETQ. The CDR3 has 17 amino acids. CDR3 coding DNA: TGCGCCAGCAGCTTGGCCGCGACAGGGGCTTACACCGGGGAGCTGTTTTTT. It codes for CASSLAATGAYTGELFF.

This clone has a handful of counts. The rearrangement links TRBV9 to TRBJ1-3; 7 bases are shared with TRBD1. J was trimmed by 1 base and V by 5 bases; bases with no gene match: 6. The germline CDR1 and CDR2 sequences are SGDLS and YYNGEE. The length of the CDR3 is 15 residues. The CDR3 coding sequence is TGTGCCAGCAGGCAGGCAGGGGGATCTGGAAACACCATATATTTT. This encodes CASRQAGGSGNTIYF.

This rearrangement joins TRBV7-9 to TRBJ2-7, with D tentatively TRBD2 (7 bases). V lost 3 bases and J 4 bases, leaving 16 bases between the germline ends. There are 15 residues in the CDR3. Germline assignment: CDR1 SEHNR and CDR2 FQNEAQ (reference sequence). The CDR3 DNA follows: TGTGCCAGCAGCTTCGGGCAGGGAGGGGGATACGAGCAGTACTTC. Protein: CASSFGQGGGYEQYF.

This clone occurred a few times. The rearrangement joins TRBV11-2 to TRBJ2-7; 7 bases map to TRBD1. The V gene end was trimmed by 5 bases and the J gene end by 3 bases; junction bases not matched to a gene: 7. CDR1 is SGHAT, CDR2 FQNNGV, per germline. The CDR3 runs 14 residues. CDR3 loop: CASSPLQGIYEQYF. CDR3 in DNA: TGTGCCAGCAGCCCACTACAGGGGATCTACGAGCAGTACTTC.

This clone was seen only a few times. V gene TRBV7-2 combines with J gene TRBJ2-5; possibly TRBD1 for D (6 bases). Near its end, the DNA agrees better with TRBJ2-7, so the J call may be wrong. Germline V CDR1 and CDR2: SGHTA, FQGNSA. There are 17 residues in the CDR3. The CDR3 protein is CASSEGVRRARAYEQYF. The DNA of the CDR3 is TGTGCCAGCAGCGAGGGGGTTAGGCGGGCTCGCGCCTACGAGCAGTACTTC.

There are a few counts of this clone. The genes are TRBV7-2 and TRBJ2-3, with D perhaps given as TRBD1 or TRBD2 (7 bases each). Germline V gives CDR1 SGHTA, CDR2 FQGNSA. The germline V and J ends were trimmed by 0 bases and 3 bases, with 16 bases remaining between them. The CDR3 has 17 residues. The DNA of the CDR3 is TGTGCCAGCAGCTTAGCGGGAGGGGGCTTGCGAACAGATACGCAGTATTTT. It is translated as CASSLAGGGLRTDTQYF.

The rearrangement links TRBV19 to TRBJ1-3, with D possibly being TRBD1 (6 bases). Per germline, CDR1 LNHDA and CDR2 SQIVND (reference sequence). The CDR3 has 14 amino acids. V lost 10 bases and J lost 4, with 17 bases in between. This CDR3 is CATKGQVGGNTIYF. DNA for the CDR3: TGTGCCACCAAGGGACAAGTCGGAGGAAACACCATATATTTT.

The V gene is TRBV5-1, the J gene TRBJ2-3; D is unresolved. Trimming took 0 bases from V and 14 from J, leaving 13 bases between them. CDR1 SGHRS and CDR2 YFSETQ come from the germline V gene. The length of the CDR3 is 12 residues. The CDR3 nucleotides are TGCGCCAGCAGCTTGGAGACCTCAAAGCGGTATTTT. This encodes CASSLETSKRYF.

This clone was observed a few times. This CDR3 is CASSQGYYEQYF. In nucleotides, the CDR3 is TGTGCCAGCAGTCAGGGCTACTACGAGCAGTACTTC. This rearrangement joins TRBV27 to TRBJ2-7; a weak D match, TRBD1 (5 bases). Trimming pared 5 bases from V and 3 bases from J, leaving 8 bases between. This CDR3 is built from 12 residues. The V gene's germline CDR1 is MNHEY and CDR2 SMNVEV (reference sequence).

The sample holds a few counts of this clone. The chain couples TRBV14 to TRBJ2-2; a possible D gene is TRBD1 (6 bases). V lost 0 bases and J lost 1, with 9 bases in between. Germline V CDR1 and CDR2: SGHDN, FVKESK. This CDR3 spans 16 amino acids. CDR3 sequence reads: CASSQEGRGNTGELFF. In nucleotides, the CDR3 is TGTGCCAGCAGCCAAGAGGGCAGGGGGAACACCGGGGAGCTGTTTTTT. Supplemented by reference TRBV14 and TRBJ2-2, the full variable domain reads EAGVTQFPSHSVIEKGQTVTLRCDPISGHDNLYWYRRVMGKEIKFLLHFVKESKQDESGMPNNRFLAERTGGTYSTLKVQPAELEDSGVYFCASSQEGRGNTGELFFGEGSRLTVL.

The V and J genes are TRBV6-5 and TRBJ2-1; TRBD1 matches 7 bases. The junction had 8 bases not matched to a gene; V was cut back by 0 bases and J by 9 bases. The CDR3 spans 15 residues. Germline V CDR1 and CDR2: MNHEY, SVGAGI. CDR3 protein: CASSYSKQGYGEQFF. In DNA, the CDR3 is TGTGCCAGCAGTTACTCGAAACAGGGGTATGGTGAGCAGTTCTTC.

This clone was seen a handful of times. This chain uses TRBV27 with TRBJ2-7, with D unresolved. From germline, CDR1 is MNHEY and CDR2 SMNVEV (reference sequence). This CDR3 has 16 amino acids. With 5 bases removed from V and 2 bases from J, the gap between germline ends came to 19 bases. The CDR3 nucleotides read TGTGCCAGCAGTCCGACACCCGTCTTCCTAACCTACGAGCAGTACTTC. Translating gives CASSPTPVFLTYEQYF.

The V and J genes are TRBV5-6 and TRBJ1-1; TRBD1 is a possible D gene (6 bases). The CDR3 has 12 amino acids. Trimming took 1 base from V and 5 from J, leaving 6 bases between them. Germline CDR1 SGHDT, CDR2 YYEEEE. CDR3 loop: CASSLTGTEAFF. The CDR3 DNA reads as TGTGCCAGCAGCTTGACAGGGACTGAAGCTTTCTTT.

Note on this clone: One junction end does not reproduce the germline sequence, and a read error may be involved. The chain recombines TRBV7-9 with TRBJ2-7, with 12 bases identical to TRBD2. This CDR3 contains 15 residues. The germline CDR1 and CDR2 sequences are SEHNR and FQNEAQ (reference sequence). CDR3: CASSLAGGYSYEQYF. The CDR3 nucleotides read TGTGCCAGCAGCCTAGCGGGAGGGTACTCCTACGAGCAGTACTTC.